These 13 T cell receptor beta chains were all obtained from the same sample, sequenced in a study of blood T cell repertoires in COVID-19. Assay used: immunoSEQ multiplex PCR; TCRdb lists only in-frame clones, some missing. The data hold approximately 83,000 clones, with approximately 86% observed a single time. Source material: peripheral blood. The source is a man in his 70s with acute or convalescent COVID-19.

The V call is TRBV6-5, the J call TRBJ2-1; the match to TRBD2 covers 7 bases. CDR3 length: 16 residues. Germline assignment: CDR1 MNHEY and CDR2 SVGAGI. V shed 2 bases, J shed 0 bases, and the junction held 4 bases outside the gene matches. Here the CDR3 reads CASSYLGGSSYNEQFF. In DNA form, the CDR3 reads TGTGCCAGCAGTTACCTCGGGGGGAGCTCCTACAATGAGCAGTTCTTC.

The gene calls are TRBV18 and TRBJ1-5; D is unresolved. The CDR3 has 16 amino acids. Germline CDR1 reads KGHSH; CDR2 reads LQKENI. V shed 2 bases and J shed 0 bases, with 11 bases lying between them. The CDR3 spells CASSPAAANSNQPQHF. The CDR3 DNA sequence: TGTGCCAGCTCACCAGCGGCAGCGAATAGCAATCAGCCCCAGCATTTT. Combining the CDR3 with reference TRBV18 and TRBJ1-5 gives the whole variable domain NAGVMQNPRHLVRRRGQEARLRCSPMKGHSHVYWYRQLPEEGLKFMVYLQKENIIDESGMPKERFSAEFPKEGPSILRIQQVVRGDSAAYFCASSPAAANSNQPQHFGDGTRLSIL.

Here the CDR3 DNA reads TGCGCCAGCAGCGCAGCGGCGACGATGAACACTGAAGCTTTCTTT. Amino acid sequence: CASSAAATMNTEAFF. V and J are TRBV4-1 and TRBJ1-1; D is undetermined. Germline values: CDR1 MGHRA, CDR2 YSYEKL. This CDR3 has 15 amino acids. Trimming took off 5 bases at V and 0 bases at J, with 13 bases between the two ends.

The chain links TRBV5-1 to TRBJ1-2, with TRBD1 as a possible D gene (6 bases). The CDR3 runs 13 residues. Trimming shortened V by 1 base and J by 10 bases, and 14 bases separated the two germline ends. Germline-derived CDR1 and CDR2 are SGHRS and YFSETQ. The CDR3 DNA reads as TGCGCCAGCAGCTTGTCACAGGGCCCTCACTACACCTTC. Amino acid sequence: CASSLSQGPHYTF.

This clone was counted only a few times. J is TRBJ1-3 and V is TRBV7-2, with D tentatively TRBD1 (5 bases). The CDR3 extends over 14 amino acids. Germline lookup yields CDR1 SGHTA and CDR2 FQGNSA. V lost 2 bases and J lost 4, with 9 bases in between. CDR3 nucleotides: TGTGCCAGCAGCTTAAGGGGTCCAGGAAACACCATATATTTT. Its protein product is CASSLRGPGNTIYF.

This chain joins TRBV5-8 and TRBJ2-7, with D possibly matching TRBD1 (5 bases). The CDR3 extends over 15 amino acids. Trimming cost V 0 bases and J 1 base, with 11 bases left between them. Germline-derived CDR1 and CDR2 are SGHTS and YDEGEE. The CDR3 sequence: CASSLGQQKSYEQYF. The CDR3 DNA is TGTGCCAGCAGCTTGGGACAGCAGAAGTCCTACGAGCAGTACTTC.

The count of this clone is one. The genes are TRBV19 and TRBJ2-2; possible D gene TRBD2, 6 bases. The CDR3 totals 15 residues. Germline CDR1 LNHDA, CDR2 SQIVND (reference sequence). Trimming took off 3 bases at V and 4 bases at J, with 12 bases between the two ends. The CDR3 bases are TGTGCCAGTAGTATGGAGGGTTCGGGCACCGGGGAGCTGTTTTTT. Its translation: CASSMEGSGTGELFF.

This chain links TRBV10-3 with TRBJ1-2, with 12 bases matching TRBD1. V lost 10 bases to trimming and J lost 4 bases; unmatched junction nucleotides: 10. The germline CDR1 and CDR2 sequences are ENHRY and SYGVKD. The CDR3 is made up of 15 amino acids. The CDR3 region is CATVSGTGGSYGYTF. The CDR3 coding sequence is TGTGCCACGGTTTCCGGGACAGGGGGCAGCTATGGCTACACCTTC.

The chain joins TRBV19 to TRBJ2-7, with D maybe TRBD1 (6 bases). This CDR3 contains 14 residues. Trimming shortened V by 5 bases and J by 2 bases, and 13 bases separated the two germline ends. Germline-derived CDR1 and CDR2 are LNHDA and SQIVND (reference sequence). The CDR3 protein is CASSPGTKTYEQYF. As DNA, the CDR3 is TGTGCCAGTAGTCCAGGGACAAAGACCTACGAGCAGTACTTC.

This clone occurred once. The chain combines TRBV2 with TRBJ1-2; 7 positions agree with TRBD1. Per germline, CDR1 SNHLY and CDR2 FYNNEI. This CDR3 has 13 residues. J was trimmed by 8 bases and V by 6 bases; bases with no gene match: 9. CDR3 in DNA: TGTGCCAGCAGAGGGGACAGTTCCGGAGGCTACACCTTC. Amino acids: CASRGDSSGGYTF.

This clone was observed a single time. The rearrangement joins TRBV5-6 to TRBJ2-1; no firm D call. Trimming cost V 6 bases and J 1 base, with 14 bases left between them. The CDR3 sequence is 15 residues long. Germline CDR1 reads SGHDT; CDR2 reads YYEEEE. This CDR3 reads CASNSVGASYNEQFF. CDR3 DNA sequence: TGTGCCAGCAACTCCGTGGGCGCATCCTACAATGAGCAGTTCTTC.

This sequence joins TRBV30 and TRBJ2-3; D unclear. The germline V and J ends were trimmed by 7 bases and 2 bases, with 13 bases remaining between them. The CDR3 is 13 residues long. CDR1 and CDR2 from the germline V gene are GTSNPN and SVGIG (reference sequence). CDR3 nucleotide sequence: TGTGCCTCCGCCCGCGAGTACACAGATACGCAGTATTTT. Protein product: CASAREYTDTQYF.

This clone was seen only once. The CDR3 protein is CSGGQATGELFF. CDR3 DNA sequence: TGCAGCGGGGGACAGGCCACCGGGGAGCTGTTTTTT. The chain joins TRBV29-1 to TRBJ2-2, with 8 nucleotides matching TRBD1. Germline CDR1 is SQVTM and CDR2 is ANQGSEA. V shed 7 bases and J 4 bases; nucleotides not matched to a gene: 2. CDR3 length: 12 residues.